The sequence of this T cell receptor (beta chain) was determined in a study of cytomegalovirus exposure and HLA in healthy donors. Overall study findings and caveats: What a later analysis showed was that several of the most significant clusters appeared linked to common viral pathogens. Several V segments, TRBV6-2 and TRBV6-3 among them, could not be told apart and were dropped.

All the people who gave samples were healthy bone marrow donors. Of note for this clone: Its antigen is unidentified.

The PCR contained 60 Vbeta and 13 Jbeta primers. The data were produced by immunoSEQ multiplex PCR, yet TCRdb's version contains in-frame clones alone and is incomplete. Found here are 160,000 or so clones, approximately 84% of them singletons; the top ten hold about 1.5%. J was trimmed by 5 bases and V by 3 bases; bases with no gene match: 17. The CDR3 spans 18 residues. CDR1 is SGHNT and CDR2 is YYREEE in the germline V gene (reference sequence). The source is a man between 50 and 59 years old in good health and CMV-seropositive. The specimen sequenced was PBMCs. This rearrangement joins TRBV5-4 to TRBJ2-1; 7 nucleotides line up with TRBD2. The CDR3 DNA reads TGTGCCAGCAGCTCGGGGGGAGCTAGCGGAATCGTCAACAATGAGCAGTTCTTC. Its protein is CASSSGGASGIVNNEQFF.